This TCR beta chain was profiled in a study of shared clonotypes between healthy human individuals. General study points: Shared clonotypes across all four donors exceeded non-shared ones in generation probability. Clonotype sharing among donors was thought likely to change with sequencing depth.

This table comes from immunoSEQ multiplex PCR, and its TCRdb copy is limited to in-frame clones, with some not included. The repertoire consists of some 1 million clones, with about 75% occurring once and the leading ten covering 1.4% to 1.5%. All of the donors resided in Nashville, Tennessee, and each was a Caucasian adult. CD4+ cells yielded CD45RA+ naive and CD45RA-negative memory subsets. A note on this clone: No antigen is known for it.

The receptor was isolated from a man between 18 and 29 years old in good health. Source material: memory CD4+ T cells sorted from blood. Subset in this sample: CD45RA-negative fraction.

CDR3 protein: CASSLGAGGLSHGYTF. CDR3 DNA: TGCGCCAGCAGCTTGGGGGCAGGGGGTCTGAGTCATGGCTACACCTTC. This chain joins TRBV5-1 and TRBJ1-2; 7 bases map to TRBD1. The CDR3 runs to 16 residues. CDR1 and CDR2 from the germline V gene are SGHRS and YFSETQ. The V and J ends lost 0 bases and 6 bases, in that order; junction bases with no gene match: 11.